The clone carrying this T cell receptor beta chain was counted a few times. The sample originates from a study of shared clonotypes between healthy human individuals. An assay was performed, and its level was deep. Sequencing was performed with immunoSEQ multiplex PCR; in TCRdb, only in-frame clones are kept and a portion is missing. The table shows over 850,000 clones, with roughly 74% occurring only once. The CDR3 extends over 13 amino acids. Trimming left V 2 bases short and J 7 bases short, with 11 bases between. Germline CDR1 reads MNHNY; CDR2 reads SVGAGI (reference sequence). None of the donors, who were healthy HIV-negative adults, had recently had acute infections or vaccinations. A split of CD4+ cells into CD45RA+ naive and CD45RA-negative memory subsets was performed.

The material sequenced was memory CD4+ T cells from PBMCs. Noted subset: CD45RA-negative fraction. This clonotype was sampled from a man in his late teens or twenties in good health. Some clones in this sample may be carry-over from other donors' samples. This sequence joins TRBV6-6 and TRBJ2-5; TRBD1 is a possible D gene (5 bases). The CDR3: CASSYDPRVTQYF. CDR3 sequence (DNA): TGTGCCAGCAGTTACGACCCCAGGGTGACCCAGTACTTC.